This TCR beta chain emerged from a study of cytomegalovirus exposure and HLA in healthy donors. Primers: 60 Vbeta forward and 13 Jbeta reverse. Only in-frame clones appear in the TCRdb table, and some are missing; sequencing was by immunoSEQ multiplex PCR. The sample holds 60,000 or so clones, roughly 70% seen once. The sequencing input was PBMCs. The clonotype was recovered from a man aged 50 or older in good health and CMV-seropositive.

CDR3 in DNA: TGTGCCAGCACCTCCTCGACAGGCTACGAGCAGTACTTC. Its translation: CASTSSTGYEQYF. This chain connects TRBV28 to TRBJ2-7, with D maybe TRBD1 (6 bases). CDR3 length equals 13 residues. Germline CDR1 and CDR2: MDHEN and SYDVKM. Deletions cut 7 bases from V and 3 bases from J, with 13 bases between.